Described below is a single T cell receptor (beta chain) sequence and its context. Its target is unknown. The data derive from a study of tumor-infiltrating lymphocytes in primary liver carcinoma. Trimming removed 6 bases from V and 18 bases from J, with 27 bases in between. Germline lookup yields CDR1 MNHEY and CDR2 SVGAGI. The CDR3 is 15 residues long. Scientists recovered RNA and DNA together from roughly 20-30 mg of unsorted bulk tissue. Reverse transcription of about 500 ng total RNA with a constant-region primer produced TCR beta cDNA. Three nested multiplex PCR rounds, a slightly modified ARM-PCR, produced the libraries for TCR beta. Researchers ran the first two PCR rounds for around 10 cycles each with TRBV1-TRBV30 forward primers and a C-beta reverse primer. From the multiplex PCR reads, TCRdb called clonotypes with MiXCR, one entry per CDR3 protein. Of roughly 20,000 distinct CDR3 sequences in the sample, 65% to 85% are singletons; the top ten hold nearly 40%.

Findings of the study overall: Tumors reached a significantly greater top-250-clone fraction than blood did (p = 0.039). Paired tumor-adjacent and tumor-blood samples overlapped less than tumor region pairs did.

The chain carries TRBV6-5 and TRBJ2-6; the D gene could be TRBD1 or TRBD2 (6 bases each). The origin of this receptor is a woman aged 30 to 39 with primary liver carcinoma and hepatitis B virus infection. Material: liver tumor tissue from sampling region 4. Sample subset: tumor region T4, right-lateral pole. CDR3 bases: TGTGCCAGCAGACTACGGGGGCTTGGGGCCAACATCCCGACTTTC. Its protein is CASRLRGLGANIPTF.